The next 27 T cell receptor beta chains were all read from a single sample in a study of shared clonotypes between healthy human individuals. This table comes from immunoSEQ multiplex PCR, and its TCRdb copy is limited to in-frame clones, with some not included. The table records 900,000 to 1,200,000 clones, 75% to 80% of them present only once. The sequencing sample was made of memory CD4+ T cells from PBMCs. Subset specified: CD45RA-negative fraction. The receptors stem from a man aged 18 to 30 in good health. Some clones in this sample may be carry-over from other donors' samples.

V is TRBV18 and J is TRBJ1-3; D gene ambiguous. Germline CDR1 is KGHSH and CDR2 is LQKENI. V was shortened by 2 bases and J by 0 bases, with 8 bases between the two germline ends. This CDR3 is 15 amino acids long. CDR3 coding DNA: TGTGCCAGCTCACCAGACTTCAACTCTGGAAACACCATATATTTT. It is translated as CASSPDFNSGNTIYF. Filled out from reference TRBV18 and TRBJ1-3, the complete variable domain reads NAGVMQNPRHLVRRRGQEARLRCSPMKGHSHVYWYRQLPEEGLKFMVYLQKENIIDESGMPKERFSAEFPKEGPSILRIQQVVRGDSAAYFCASSPDFNSGNTIYFGEGSWLTVV.

This clone was found once. V usage is TRBV5-1 and J usage is TRBJ1-4; the D is unclear. This CDR3 is built from 14 residues. The V gene lost 4 bases and the J gene lost 3 bases, with 10 bases spanning the gap. Germline V gene lookup returns CDR1 SGHRS and CDR2 YFSETQ. The CDR3, as DNA: TGCGCCAGCAGCATGGCCATCCCTAATGAAAAACTGTTTTTT. It translates to CASSMAIPNEKLFF.

The chain couples TRBV9 to TRBJ2-3; 7 bases are shared with TRBD2. CDR3 size: 15 residues. With V trimmed by 6 bases and J by 4 bases, 11 bases remained unmatched. Per germline, CDR1 SGDLS and CDR2 YYNGEE. The CDR3 spells CASTTSTSSADTQYF. CDR3 nucleotide sequence: TGTGCCAGCACCACCTCGACTAGCAGTGCAGATACGCAGTATTTT.

This chain links TRBV2 with TRBJ2-1; D gene unclear. V was pared by 3 bases and J by 12 bases, with 9 bases between. CDR1 is SNHLY, CDR2 FYNNEI, per germline. There are 11 residues in the CDR3. The CDR3 nucleotides are TGTGCCAGCAGTGACGGACCAGGGCAGTTCTTC. It yields the protein CASSDGPGQFF.

This chain connects TRBV4-1 to TRBJ2-1, with D possibly TRBD2 on 6 matching bases. The germline V gene encodes CDR1 MGHRA and CDR2 YSYEKL. The CDR3 sequence is 16 residues long. Trimming took off 1 base at V and 1 base at J, with 11 bases between the two ends. The CDR3 DNA follows: TGCGCCAGCAGCCAAGTAGGCGGGAAGTCCTACAATGAGCAGTTCTTC. This translates into CASSQVGGKSYNEQFF.

The chain joins TRBV28 to TRBJ2-2; D remains unclear. Per the germline V gene, CDR1 is MDHEN and CDR2 is SYDVKM. Trimming stripped 3 bases from V and 2 bases from J, with 13 bases between. CDR3 size: 16 residues. In DNA form, the CDR3 reads TGTGCCAGCAGTTTTTTTGGCCCAATCAACACCGGGGAGCTGTTTTTT. It encodes CASSFFGPINTGELFF.

This clone was seen more than once but under ten times. The chain is built from TRBV7-9 and TRBJ2-1, with D possibly TRBD1 on 5 matching bases. Trimming took off 5 bases at V and 8 bases at J, with 10 bases between the two ends. This CDR3 has 12 amino acids. Germline V gene lookup returns CDR1 SEHNR and CDR2 FQNEAQ (reference sequence). The CDR3 DNA reads TGTGCCAGCAGCACAACGACAGATGAGCAGTTCTTC. Its protein product is CASSTTTDEQFF. Full variable domain (remainder filled in from reference TRBV7-9 and TRBJ2-1): DTGVSQNPRHKITKRGQNVTFRCDPISEHNRLYWYRQTLGQGPEFLTYFQNEAQLEKSRLLSDRFSAERPKGSFSTLEIQRTEQGDSAMYLCASSTTTDEQFFGPGTRLTVL.

This chain links TRBV5-1 with TRBJ1-3, with 8 nucleotides matching TRBD1. Trimming cost V 4 bases and J 0 bases; bases outside gene matches: 6. Germline CDR1 is SGHRS and CDR2 is YFSETQ. The CDR3 is 16 residues long. CDR3 residues: CASSPDRESSGNTIYF. The CDR3 DNA reads TGCGCCAGCAGCCCGGACAGGGAGAGCTCTGGAAACACCATATATTTT.

The rearrangement joins TRBV28 to TRBJ2-2, with D maybe TRBD1 (6 bases). Trimming stripped 8 bases from V and 2 bases from J, with 9 bases between. This CDR3 region has 13 residues. Germline V gene lookup returns CDR1 MDHEN and CDR2 SYDVKM. The CDR3 region has the DNA TGTGCCAGCCGGGACACTAACACCGGGGAGCTGTTTTTT. It encodes CASRDTNTGELFF.

On this clone: The junction differs from germline at one of its ends, possibly a read error. The CDR3 loop reads CASGLPRGTGGLPMGF. DNA for the CDR3: TGTGCTAGTGGTTTGCCCCGAGGCACAGGGGGCCTCCCGATGGGGTTT. The V and J genes are TRBV12-5 and TRBJ1-3, with 9 nucleotides matching TRBD1. This CDR3 spans 16 amino acids. Germline V CDR1 and CDR2: LGHNT, FRNRAP.

The chain carries TRBV5-6 and TRBJ2-5, with D possibly TRBD2 on 5 matching bases. The CDR3 extends over 17 amino acids. Trimming pared 3 bases from V and 5 bases from J, leaving 23 bases between. The germline V gene has CDR1 SGHDT and CDR2 YYEEEE. The chain's CDR3 is CASSSSRRRSLGETQYF. CDR3 nucleotides: TGTGCCAGCAGCTCTTCCAGGAGGCGATCACTGGGGGAGACCCAGTACTTC.

The rearrangement joins TRBV2 to TRBJ1-5; a weak D match, TRBD1 (6 bases). The germline gives CDR1 SNHLY, CDR2 FYNNEI. The CDR3 covers 15 residues. The V end was cut by 1 base, the J end by 7 bases, with 14 bases between. The CDR3 sequence: CASSEEGVSGQPQHF. The CDR3 nucleotides read TGTGCCAGCAGTGAAGAGGGGGTAAGCGGACAGCCCCAGCATTTT.

This clone occurred a few times. At the DNA level, this CDR3 is encoded by other sequences in the same sample as well. The chain has TRBV9 and TRBJ1-2; no firm D call. Germline V gives CDR1 SGDLS, CDR2 YYNGEE. V lost 2 bases and J 8 bases, leaving 10 bases between the germline ends. The CDR3 length is 12 residues. Here the CDR3 reads CASSVEAGGYTF. The CDR3 bases are TGTGCCAGCAGCGTGGAGGCAGGAGGCTACACCTTC.

This clone was detected a few times. The gene calls are TRBV30 and TRBJ1-2; a possible D gene is TRBD1 (6 bases). Trimming removed 3 bases at V and 4 bases at J, with 9 bases between. This CDR3 contains 12 residues. Looked up from germline, CDR1 is GTSNPN and CDR2 is SVGIG (reference sequence). CDR3 bases: TGTGCCTGGAGGGGGGCTGGCTATGGCTACACCTTC. Its translation: CAWRGAGYGYTF.

The gene calls are TRBV11-2 and TRBJ2-2; TRBD1 matches at 8 bases. CDR1 and CDR2 (germline): SGHAT, FQNNGV. CDR3 length: 15 residues. Trimming removed 7 bases from V and 3 bases from J; junction bases left unmatched: 7. The CDR3 spells CASNKQGGDTGELFF. The CDR3 nucleotides read TGTGCCAGCAATAAACAGGGGGGTGACACCGGGGAGCTGTTTTTT.

The chain is built from TRBV5-1 and TRBJ2-3; 7 positions match TRBD2. V shed 3 bases and J 0 bases; nucleotides not matched to a gene: 10. There are 17 residues in the CDR3. CDR1 SGHRS and CDR2 YFSETQ come from the germline V gene. CDR3 sequence reads: CASSSLPSGTSTDTQYF. In DNA, the CDR3 is TGCGCCAGCAGCTCGCTTCCTAGCGGTACTAGCACAGATACGCAGTATTTT.

The genes are TRBV5-1 and TRBJ2-5; a possible D gene is TRBD2 (6 bases). The V gene's germline CDR1 is SGHRS and CDR2 YFSETQ. The CDR3 runs to 15 residues. The ends were cut back, 3 bases at V and 5 bases at J, with 17 bases in the middle. The CDR3: CASSSYLGGAETQYF. The DNA for the CDR3 is TGCGCCAGCAGCTCGTATCTGGGGGGAGCGGAGACCCAGTACTTC.

V gene TRBV9 combines with J gene TRBJ2-2; a weak D match, TRBD2 (5 bases). In germline, CDR1 is SGDLS, CDR2 YYNGEE. This CDR3 contains 12 residues. V lost 0 bases, J lost 8 bases, and 5 bases lay in between. In nucleotides, the CDR3 is TGTGCCAGCAGCGTAGGGGAGGGGGAGCTGTTTTTT. Its protein product is CASSVGEGELFF.

The rearrangement uses TRBV9 and TRBJ1-1; D is perhaps TRBD1 (5 bases). The CDR3 covers 14 residues. Per the germline V gene, CDR1 is SGDLS and CDR2 is YYNGEE. V was pared by 4 bases and J by 10 bases, with 20 bases between. The CDR3 spells CASSPRARDVLAFF. The CDR3 DNA reads as TGTGCCAGCAGCCCCAGGGCCAGGGATGTCTTAGCTTTCTTT.

V gene TRBV4-1 combines with J gene TRBJ1-2; 7 bases agree with TRBD1. Germline V gene lookup returns CDR1 MGHRA and CDR2 YSYEKL. The CDR3 is 15 residues long. J lost 3 bases, V lost 5 bases, and 9 bases had no gene match. The CDR3 spells CASSENRGGDYGYTF. The CDR3 DNA reads TGCGCCAGCAGCGAAAACAGGGGCGGTGACTATGGCTACACCTTC.

V is TRBV5-1 and J is TRBJ2-1; possible D gene TRBD2, 5 bases. Germline CDR1 is SGHRS and CDR2 is YFSETQ. The V end lost 2 bases, the J end lost 0 bases, and 15 bases lay between the germline ends. The CDR3 totals 17 residues. CDR3 region: CASSFLSSGSSYNEQFF. DNA of the CDR3: TGCGCCAGCAGCTTTTTAAGCAGCGGCAGCTCCTACAATGAGCAGTTCTTC.

The chain recombines TRBV7-2 with TRBJ1-2; D is undetermined. The V gene lost 5 bases and the J gene lost 0 bases, with 16 bases spanning the gap. The CDR3 length is 16 residues. Germline V gives CDR1 SGHTA, CDR2 FQGNSA. DNA for the CDR3: TGTGCCAGCAGCCCCCCTCCGGGAGAAGCTAACTATGGCTACACCTTC. Translation gives CASSPPPGEANYGYTF.

The chain employs TRBV5-4 and TRBJ2-5; D is uncertain. The CDR3 is 15 amino acids. V lost 1 base to trimming and J lost 6 bases, with 16 bases between them. The V gene's germline CDR1 is SGHNT and CDR2 YYREEE (reference sequence). This chain's CDR3 is CASSLSLGISQTQYF. CDR3 nucleotides: TGTGCCAGCAGCTTGTCTTTGGGCATTAGCCAGACCCAGTACTTC.

Only a few counts were recorded for this clone. The J gene is TRBJ2-7, the V gene TRBV7-3, with unresolved D. V lost 2 bases to trimming and J lost 3 bases, with 11 bases between them. CDR3 length: 14 residues. In germline, CDR1 is SGHTA, CDR2 FQGTGA. CDR3 protein: CASSLGLANYEQYF. DNA of the CDR3: TGTGCCAGCAGCTTAGGGCTGGCAAACTACGAGCAGTACTTC.

The chain carries TRBV2 and TRBJ2-5; perhaps TRBD2 as D (5 bases). The V gene lost 4 bases and the J gene lost 5 bases, with 11 bases spanning the gap. The CDR3 has 13 residues. From germline, CDR1 is SNHLY and CDR2 FYNNEI. The CDR3 sequence is CASSGPGGETQYF. The CDR3 nucleotides are TGTGCCAGCAGTGGTCCAGGCGGGGAGACCCAGTACTTC.

V gene TRBV27 combines with J gene TRBJ1-1; 10 nucleotides agree with TRBD1. From germline, CDR1 is MNHEY and CDR2 SMNVEV (reference sequence). The trim removed 4 bases at V and 10 bases at J, leaving 12 bases unmatched. The CDR3 contains 15 residues. CDR3 nucleotide sequence: TGTGCCAGCAGTTCTCAAAGGGACAGGGGAGGGGTAGCTTTCTTT. This codes for CASSSQRDRGGVAFF.

The chain links TRBV5-1 to TRBJ2-5; a possible D gene is TRBD1 (5 bases). V lost 0 bases and J lost 4, with 10 bases in between. This CDR3 is 14 amino acids long. The germline V gene encodes CDR1 SGHRS and CDR2 YFSETQ. CDR3 loop: CASSLAGNRETQYF. The CDR3 DNA sequence: TGCGCCAGCAGCTTGGCAGGGAATAGAGAGACCCAGTACTTC.